This entry features one T cell receptor beta chain sequence. The sample belongs to a study of blood T cell repertoires in COVID-19. Study as a whole: There were acute and convalescent COVID-19 samples, and they came from the United States, Italy and Spain. PBMCs, B-cell-depleted T cells, or T cells provided the cDNA or gDNA that made up the material.

The CDR3 has 20 residues. Unmatched junction bases numbered 10, after V lost 1 base and J lost 3 bases. Germline-derived CDR1 and CDR2 are MGHRA and YSYEKL. The authors' processing: It was from reference gene primer amplification that nucleated cell counts were estimated. Sequencing was performed with immunoSEQ multiplex PCR; in TCRdb, only in-frame clones are kept and a portion is missing. The D gene and trimming were derived from the DNA, and the V and J assignments and clone size from that table. Found here are approximately 5,000 clones, over 75% of them singletons; the top ten hold 13%. The rearrangement links TRBV4-1 to TRBJ2-2; TRBD2 agrees at 14 bases. This receptor was identified in a man between 65 and 85 years old with active COVID-19. What was sequenced was peripheral blood. The CDR3 spells CASSQVTRLAGGPDTGELFF. CDR3 bases: TGCGCCAGCAGCCAAGTTACGAGACTAGCGGGGGGGCCTGACACCGGGGAGCTGTTTTTT.